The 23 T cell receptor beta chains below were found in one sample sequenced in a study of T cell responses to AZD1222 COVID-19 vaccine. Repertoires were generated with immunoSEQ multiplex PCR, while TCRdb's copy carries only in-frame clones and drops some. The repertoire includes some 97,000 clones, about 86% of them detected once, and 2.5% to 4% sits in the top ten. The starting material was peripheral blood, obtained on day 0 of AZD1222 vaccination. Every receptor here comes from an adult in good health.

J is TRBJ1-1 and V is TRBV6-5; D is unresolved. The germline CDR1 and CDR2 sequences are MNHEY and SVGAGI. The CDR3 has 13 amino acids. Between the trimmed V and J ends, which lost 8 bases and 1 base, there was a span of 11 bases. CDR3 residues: CASARSKNTEAFF. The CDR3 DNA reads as TGTGCCAGCGCCAGATCGAAGAACACTGAAGCTTTCTTT.

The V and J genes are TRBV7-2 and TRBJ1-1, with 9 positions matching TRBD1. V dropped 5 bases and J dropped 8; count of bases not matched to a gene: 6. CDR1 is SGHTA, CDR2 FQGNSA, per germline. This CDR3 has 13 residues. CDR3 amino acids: CASSQGTGREAFF. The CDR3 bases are TGTGCCAGCAGCCAGGGGACAGGGCGGGAAGCTTTCTTT.

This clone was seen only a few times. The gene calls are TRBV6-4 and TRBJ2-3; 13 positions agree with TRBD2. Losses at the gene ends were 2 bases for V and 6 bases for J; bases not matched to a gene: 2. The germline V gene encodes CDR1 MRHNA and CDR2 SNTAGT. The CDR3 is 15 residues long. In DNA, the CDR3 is TGTGCCAGCAGTGACACTAGCGGGGGGGCCGATACGCAGTATTTT. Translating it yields CASSDTSGGADTQYF.

CDR3 region: CASSWGFSGNTIYF. DNA of the CDR3: TGTGCCAGCAGCTGGGGATTTTCTGGAAACACCATATATTTT. This chain joins TRBV5-6 and TRBJ1-3, with D unresolved. This CDR3 has 14 amino acids. V lost 3 bases, J lost 1 base, and 8 bases lay in between. CDR1 SGHDT and CDR2 YYEEEE come from the germline V gene.

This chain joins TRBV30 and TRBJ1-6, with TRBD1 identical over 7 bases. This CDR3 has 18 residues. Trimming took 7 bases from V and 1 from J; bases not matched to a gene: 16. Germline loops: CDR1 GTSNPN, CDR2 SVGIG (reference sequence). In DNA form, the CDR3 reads TGTGCCTCAGCCTCCAAGACAGGGATTGCATCCTATAATTCACCCCTCCACTTT. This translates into CASASKTGIASYNSPLHF.

CDR3 in DNA: TGTGCCAGTAGTGTCTTTGTAGGGGTTTCAGAGACCCAGTACTTC. Its protein is CASSVFVGVSETQYF. The chain couples TRBV19 to TRBJ2-5; weak D call: TRBD1 (5 bases). Germline V CDR1 and CDR2: LNHDA, SQIVND (reference sequence). The V gene lost 5 bases and the J gene lost 4 bases, with 17 bases spanning the gap. The CDR3 loop spans 15 amino acids.

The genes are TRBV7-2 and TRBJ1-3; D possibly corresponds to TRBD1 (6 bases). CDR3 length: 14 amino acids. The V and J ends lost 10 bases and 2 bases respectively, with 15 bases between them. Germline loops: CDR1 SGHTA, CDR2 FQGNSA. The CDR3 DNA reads TGTGCCACAGGGCAGGGGAACCCTGGAAACACCATATATTTT. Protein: CATGQGNPGNTIYF.

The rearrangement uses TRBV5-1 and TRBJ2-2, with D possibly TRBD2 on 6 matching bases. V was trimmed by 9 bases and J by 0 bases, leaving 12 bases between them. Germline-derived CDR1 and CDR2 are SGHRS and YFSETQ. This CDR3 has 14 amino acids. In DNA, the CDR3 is TGCGCCATCCGGGGGACCCCGAACACCGGGGAGCTGTTTTTT. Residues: CAIRGTPNTGELFF.

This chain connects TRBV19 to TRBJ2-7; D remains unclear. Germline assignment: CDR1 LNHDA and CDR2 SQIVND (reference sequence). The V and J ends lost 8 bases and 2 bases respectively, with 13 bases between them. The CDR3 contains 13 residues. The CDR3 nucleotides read TGTGCCAGTTCTGGCAGTGGACCCTACGAGCAGTACTTC. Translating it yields CASSGSGPYEQYF.

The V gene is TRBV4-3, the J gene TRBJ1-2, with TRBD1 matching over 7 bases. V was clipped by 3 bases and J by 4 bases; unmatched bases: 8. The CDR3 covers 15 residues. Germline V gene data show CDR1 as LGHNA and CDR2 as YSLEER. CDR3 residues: CASSHADRVGYGYTF. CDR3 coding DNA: TGCGCCAGCAGCCACGCAGACAGGGTAGGCTATGGCTACACCTTC.

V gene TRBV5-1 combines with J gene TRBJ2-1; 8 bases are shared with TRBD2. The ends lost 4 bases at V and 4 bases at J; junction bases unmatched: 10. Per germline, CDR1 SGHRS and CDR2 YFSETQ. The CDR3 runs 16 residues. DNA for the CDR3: TGCGCCAGCAGCCCCGTGGGCGGGGGGCCGTACAATGAGCAGTTCTTC. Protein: CASSPVGGGPYNEQFF.

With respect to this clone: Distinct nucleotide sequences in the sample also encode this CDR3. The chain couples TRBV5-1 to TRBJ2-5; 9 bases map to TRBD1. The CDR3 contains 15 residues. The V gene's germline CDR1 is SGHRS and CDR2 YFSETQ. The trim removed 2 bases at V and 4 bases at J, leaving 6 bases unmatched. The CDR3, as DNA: TGCGCCAGCAGCTTAAGGACAGGGGACGGAGAGACCCAGTACTTC. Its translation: CASSLRTGDGETQYF.

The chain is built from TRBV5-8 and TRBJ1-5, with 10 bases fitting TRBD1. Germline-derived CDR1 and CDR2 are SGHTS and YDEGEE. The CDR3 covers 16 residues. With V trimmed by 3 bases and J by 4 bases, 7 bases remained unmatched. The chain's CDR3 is CASSSRDRGANQPQHF. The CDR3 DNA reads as TGTGCCAGCAGCTCCCGGGACAGGGGAGCGAATCAGCCCCAGCATTTT.

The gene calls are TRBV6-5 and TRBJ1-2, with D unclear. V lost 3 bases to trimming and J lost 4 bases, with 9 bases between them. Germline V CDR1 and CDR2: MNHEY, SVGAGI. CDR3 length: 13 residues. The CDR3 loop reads CASSYSIFYGYTF. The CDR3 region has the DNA TGTGCCAGCAGTTATTCCATCTTCTATGGCTACACCTTC.

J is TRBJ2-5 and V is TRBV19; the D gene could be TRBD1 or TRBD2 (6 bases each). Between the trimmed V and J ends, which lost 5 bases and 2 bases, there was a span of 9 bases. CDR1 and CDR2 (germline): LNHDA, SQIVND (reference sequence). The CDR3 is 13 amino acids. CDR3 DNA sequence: TGTGCCAGTAGTTCGGGGGCTCAAGAGACCCAGTACTTC. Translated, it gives CASSSGAQETQYF.

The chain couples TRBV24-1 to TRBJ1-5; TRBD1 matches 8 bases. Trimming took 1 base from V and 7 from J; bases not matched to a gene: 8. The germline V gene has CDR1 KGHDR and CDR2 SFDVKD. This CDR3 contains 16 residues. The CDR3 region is CATSDFQGALRQPQHF. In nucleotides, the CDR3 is TGTGCCACCAGTGATTTTCAGGGGGCCCTTAGGCAGCCCCAGCATTTT.

DNA for the CDR3: TGTGCCACCTCCGGGACAGCACACTACGAGCAGTACTTC. It is translated as CATSGTAHYEQYF. The genes are TRBV10-3 and TRBJ2-7; 7 bases align to TRBD1. Trimming took 10 bases from V and 3 from J; bases not matched to a gene: 9. Per the germline V gene, CDR1 is ENHRY and CDR2 is SYGVKD. The CDR3 consists of 13 residues.

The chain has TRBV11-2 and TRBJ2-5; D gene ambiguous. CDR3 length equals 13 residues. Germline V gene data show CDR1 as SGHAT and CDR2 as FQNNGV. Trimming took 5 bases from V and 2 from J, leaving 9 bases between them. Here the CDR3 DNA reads TGTGCCAGCAGCACTGGACGGCAAGAGACCCAGTACTTC. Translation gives CASSTGRQETQYF.

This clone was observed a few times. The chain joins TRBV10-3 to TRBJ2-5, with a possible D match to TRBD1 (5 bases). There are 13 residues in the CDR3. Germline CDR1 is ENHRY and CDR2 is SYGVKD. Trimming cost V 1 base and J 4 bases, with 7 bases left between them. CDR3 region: CAISEYRIETQYF. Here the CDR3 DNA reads TGTGCCATCAGTGAGTACAGGATAGAGACCCAGTACTTC.

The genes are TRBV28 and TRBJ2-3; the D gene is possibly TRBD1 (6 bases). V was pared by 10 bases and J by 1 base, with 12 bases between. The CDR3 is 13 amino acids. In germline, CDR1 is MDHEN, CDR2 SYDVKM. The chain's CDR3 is CATLGGGTDTQYF. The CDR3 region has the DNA TGTGCCACCCTAGGGGGTGGCACAGATACGCAGTATTTT.

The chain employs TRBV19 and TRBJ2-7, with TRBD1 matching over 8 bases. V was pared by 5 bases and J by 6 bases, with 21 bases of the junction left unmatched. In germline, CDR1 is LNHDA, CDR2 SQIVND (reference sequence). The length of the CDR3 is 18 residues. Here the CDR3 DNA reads TGTGCCAGTAGTCCATGGGCAGGGGGCTCGAGATTGAGTTTCGAGCAGTACTTC. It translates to CASSPWAGGSRLSFEQYF.

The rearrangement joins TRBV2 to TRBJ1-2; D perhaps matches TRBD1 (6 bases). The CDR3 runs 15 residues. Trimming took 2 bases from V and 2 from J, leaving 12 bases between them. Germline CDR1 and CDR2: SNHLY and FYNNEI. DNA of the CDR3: TGTGCCAGCAGTGAACTCGGGACACCGAACTATGGCTACACCTTC. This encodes CASSELGTPNYGYTF.

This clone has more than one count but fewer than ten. The CDR3 is CASSYSSWEKKGYTF. The CDR3 nucleotides are TGTGCCAGCAGTTACTCGAGCTGGGAAAAGAAGGGCTACACCTTC. This chain links TRBV6-5 with TRBJ1-2; no definite D call. V was pared by 0 bases and J by 8 bases, with 16 bases between. Germline V CDR1 and CDR2: MNHEY, SVGAGI. The CDR3 has 15 residues.